This T cell receptor (beta chain) was sequenced during a study of cytomegalovirus exposure and HLA in healthy donors. At the level of the study: In an early release, HLA-typed donors contributed 77 million or so unique TCR sequences.

PCR involved 60 Vbeta and 13 Jbeta primers. As handled by the study authors: Later work found tens of millions of unique TCR beta chains, with about 10 million shared. Libraries were prepared by immunoSEQ multiplex PCR; TCRdb keeps only in-frame clonotypes and omits some of them. D and trimming were read from the DNA, whereas the V and J calls and clone size are those reported in that table. The sample has about 160,000 clones; about three quarters are singletons. Overall study findings and caveats: According to reports, the classifier identified cytomegalovirus status with high specificity and sensitivity. Common viral pathogens seemed, in a later analysis, to connect with several of the most significant clusters.

With V trimmed by 9 bases and J by 6 bases, 9 bases remained unmatched. Germline lookup yields CDR1 SNHLY and CDR2 FYNNEI. This CDR3 has 13 residues. This clone was counted between two and nine times. Its antigen is as yet unknown. The chain has TRBV2 and TRBJ2-3, with 7 positions matching TRBD2. Sequenced: PBMCs. The origin of this receptor is a female donor in good health and CMV-seronegative. CDR3 nucleotide sequence: TGTGCCAGTTCTGGGCGGGGGACTGATACGCAGTATTTT. The encoded protein is CASSGRGTDTQYF.